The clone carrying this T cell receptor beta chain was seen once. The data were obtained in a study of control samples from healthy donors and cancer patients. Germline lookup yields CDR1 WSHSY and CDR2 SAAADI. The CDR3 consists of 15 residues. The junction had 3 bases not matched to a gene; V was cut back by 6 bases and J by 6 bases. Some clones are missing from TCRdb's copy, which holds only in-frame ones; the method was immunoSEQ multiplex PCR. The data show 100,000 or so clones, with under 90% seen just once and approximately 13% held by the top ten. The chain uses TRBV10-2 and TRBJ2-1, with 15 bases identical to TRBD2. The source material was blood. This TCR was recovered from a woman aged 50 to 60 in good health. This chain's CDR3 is CASRWTSGRANEQFF. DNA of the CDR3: TGCGCCAGCAGATGGACTAGCGGGAGGGCCAATGAGCAGTTCTTC.